Presented here are 29 T cell receptor beta chains from one specimen sequenced in a study of regulatory T cells in long-lasting Graves disease. Time point meaning: newly diagnosed GD, antithyroid drugs for less than 3 months. RNA from PBMCs was the source of the TCR library. Libraries of TCR beta came from iRepertoire HTBI primers plus Arm-PCR of CDR3 regions. TCRdb passed the multiplex PCR reads through MiXCR, listing each CDR3 protein once. This sample yields approximately 470,000 distinct CDR3 sequences, of which 15% to 20% are seen a single time; less than 15% belongs to the top ten. This sample also appeared in a second study, on T cells in Graves' hyperthyroidism and ophthalmopathy.

Sequencing was performed on peripheral blood mononuclear cells (PBMCs), taken at new diagnosis, from a patient treated with antithyroid drugs. These receptors were collected from a man between 35 and 55 years old with Graves disease.

This clonotype was counted at least ten times. The J gene is TRBJ2-5, the V gene TRBV14; D uncertain. Germline V gene data show CDR1 as SGHDN and CDR2 as FVKESK. CDR3 size: 13 residues. V lost 2 bases and J lost 5, with 9 bases in between. Here the CDR3 DNA reads TGTGCCAGCAGCCAACATACGATGGAGACCCAGTACTTC. Translated: CASSQHTMETQYF.

The V and J genes are TRBV18 and TRBJ2-7, with 7 bases that match TRBD1. Germline CDR1 KGHSH, CDR2 LQKENI. Trimming removed 3 bases from V and 6 bases from J; junction bases left unmatched: 5. The CDR3 length is 13 residues. CDR3 sequence reads: CASSPRGLVEQYF. As DNA, the CDR3 is TGTGCCAGCTCACCGAGGGGGCTGGTCGAGCAGTACTTC.

This clonotype was detected ten times or more. This chain links TRBV30 with TRBJ2-7, with D uncertain. The germline V gene has CDR1 GTSNPN and CDR2 SVGIG (reference sequence). The CDR3 is 14 amino acids. Trimming left V 0 bases short and J 0 bases short, with 9 bases between. The CDR3 protein is CAWSVQENSYEQYF. CDR3 DNA: TGTGCCTGGAGTGTACAAGAGAACTCCTACGAGCAGTACTTC.

At least ten counts were recorded for this clonotype. CDR3 nucleotides: TGTGCCAGCAGTTTCGGACTGCCCAAGGGCACAGATACGCAGTATTTT. The encoded protein is CASSFGLPKGTDTQYF. The chain employs TRBV12-3 or TRBV12-4 and TRBJ2-3; tentative D call: TRBD2 (5 bases). The CDR3 is made up of 16 amino acids. V was cut by 3 bases and J by 1 base, with 14 bases left in between.

This clonotype was found many times. This chain uses TRBV29-1 with TRBJ2-7; TRBD1 aligns across 8 bases. Per germline, CDR1 SQVTM and CDR2 ANQGSEA. The V and J ends lost 4 bases and 4 bases, in that order; junction bases with no gene match: 3. The CDR3 is 12 residues long. CDR3 in amino acids: CSVGTGGYEQYF. In nucleotides, the CDR3 is TGCAGCGTTGGAACAGGGGGTTACGAGCAGTACTTC.

In its sample, this clonotype was seen many times. The CDR3 bases are TGTGCCAGCAGCACCGGGACAAAGCAGTTCTTC. Protein: CASSTGTKQFF. This sequence joins TRBV6-2 or TRBV6-3 and TRBJ2-1, with D perhaps matching TRBD1 (6 bases). Trimming left V 6 bases short and J 11 bases short, with 11 bases between. CDR3 length: 11 amino acids. Germline V lookup: CDR1 MNHEY, CDR2 SVGEGT.

This clonotype has a count of ten or more. V is TRBV7-8 and J is TRBJ1-5; D gene uncertain. V was pared by 1 base and J by 5 bases, with 12 bases between. Germline values: CDR1 SGHVS, CDR2 FQNEAQ. The CDR3 runs 15 residues. The CDR3 protein is CASSLVTGFHQPQHF. The CDR3 nucleotides are TGTGCCAGCAGCTTAGTTACGGGGTTTCATCAGCCCCAGCATTTT.

This clonotype was observed many times. Here the CDR3 DNA reads TGTGCCAGCAGCACCCACAGGGGGCTCACTGAAGCTTTCTTT. Translating it yields CASSTHRGLTEAFF. The gene calls are TRBV16 and TRBJ1-1; TRBD1 agrees at 9 bases. The CDR3 extends over 14 amino acids. J was trimmed by 4 bases and V by 5 bases; bases with no gene match: 5. From germline, CDR1 is KGHSY and CDR2 FQNENV.

This clonotype has ten or more counts. V is TRBV30 and J is TRBJ1-1, with TRBD1 matching over 8 bases. After removal of 5 bases from V and 1 base from J, the junction contained 9 bases not matched to a gene. The length of the CDR3 is 15 residues. Germline CDR1 is GTSNPN and CDR2 is SVGIG (reference sequence). CDR3 DNA sequence: TGTGCCTGGCGAAGGATTACAGGGGGGAACACTGAAGCTTTCTTT. Translating it yields CAWRRITGGNTEAFF.

This chain links TRBV28 with TRBJ1-2; D is undetermined. The CDR3 totals 12 residues. Per the germline V gene, CDR1 is MDHEN and CDR2 is SYDVKM. Trimming cost V 4 bases and J 7 bases, with 10 bases left between them. In DNA form, the CDR3 reads TGTGCCAGCAGTTCGGATATAGGTGGCTACACCTTC. Translating gives CASSSDIGGYTF.

This clonotype was seen ten or more times. The chain has TRBV12-5 and TRBJ2-1; TRBD2 is a possible D gene (5 bases). The CDR3 spans 16 residues. V lost 0 bases and J lost 3, with 12 bases in between. Germline assignment: CDR1 LGHNT and CDR2 FRNRAP. Written as DNA, the CDR3 is TGTGCTAGTGGTTTGGTTGGGTTAGCGCGCTACAATGAGCAGTTCTTC. Residues: CASGLVGLARYNEQFF.

The genes are TRBV25-1 and TRBJ1-2, with D perhaps matching TRBD1 (5 bases). Trimming took 3 bases from V and 8 from J, leaving 13 bases between them. Per germline, CDR1 MGHDK and CDR2 SYGVNS. The CDR3 loop spans 13 amino acids. CDR3 bases: TGTGCCAGCAGTGACCTCGGGACGCGAGGCTACACCTTC. Translating it yields CASSDLGTRGYTF.

This clonotype has a count of ten or more. The chain uses TRBV12-3 or TRBV12-4 and TRBJ2-3; no clear D gene. Trimming stripped 3 bases from V and 2 bases from J, with 6 bases between. CDR3 length: 13 amino acids. The CDR3 DNA sequence: TGTGCCAGCAGTTTCGACACCACAGATACGCAGTATTTT. Protein product: CASSFDTTDTQYF.

The chain uses TRBV6-4 and TRBJ1-1; D call uncertain. Germline assignment: CDR1 MRHNA and CDR2 SNTAGT. V was pared by 2 bases and J by 2 bases, with 21 bases between. The CDR3 is 18 residues long. The CDR3 here is CASSDLWRIMYQNTEAFF. The CDR3 nucleotides are TGTGCCAGCAGTGACCTATGGAGAATAATGTATCAAAACACTGAAGCTTTCTTT.

This chain connects TRBV20-1 to TRBJ2-2; 12 bases line up with TRBD2. This CDR3 region has 15 residues. The V and J ends lost 1 base and 5 bases, in that order; junction bases with no gene match: 2. CDR1 is DFQATT, CDR2 SNEGSKA, per germline (reference sequence). The CDR3 sequence is CSARASGRGTGELFF. CDR3 in DNA: TGCAGTGCTAGAGCTAGCGGGAGGGGGACCGGGGAGCTGTTTTTT.

V usage is TRBV30 and J usage is TRBJ2-1, with TRBD1 matching over 8 bases. Germline CDR1 GTSNPN, CDR2 SVGIG (reference sequence). The CDR3 extends over 16 amino acids. With V trimmed by 0 bases and J by 1 base, 5 bases remained unmatched. This chain's CDR3 is CAWSVRGLESYNEQFF. CDR3 coding DNA: TGTGCCTGGAGTGTCAGGGGGCTGGAGTCCTACAATGAGCAGTTCTTC. Full variable domain (remainder filled in from reference TRBV30 and TRBJ2-1): SQTIHQWPATLVQPVGSPLSLECTVEGTSNPNLYWYRQAAGRGLQLLFYSVGIGQISSEVPQNLSASRPQDRQFILSSKKLLLSDSGFYLCAWSVRGLESYNEQFFGPGTRLTVL.

V usage is TRBV6-1 and J usage is TRBJ2-7; either TRBD1 or TRBD2 may supply D (5 bases each). The germline V gene has CDR1 MNHNS and CDR2 SASEGT. The CDR3 spans 13 residues. The V end lost 7 bases, the J end lost 5 bases, and 15 bases lay between the germline ends. The CDR3 spells CASTVQWGNEQYF. DNA for the CDR3: TGTGCCAGCACTGTCCAATGGGGGAACGAGCAGTACTTC.

Concerning this clonotype: This may be a read error: a much more frequent sequence differs by one nucleotide. The genes are TRBV7-9 and TRBJ1-1, with D perhaps TRBD1 (5 bases). Germline CDR1 is SEHNR and CDR2 is FQNEAQ (reference sequence). The CDR3 spans 14 residues. The CDR3 region has the DNA TGTGCCAGCAGCTCCGGGGGTTTGGACACTAAAGCTTTCTTT. This codes for CASSSGGLDTKAFF.

This clonotype was counted at least ten times. As DNA, the CDR3 is TGTGCCAGCTCAGAGGGTCTAGCGGAGTACGAGCAGTACTTC. As protein: CASSEGLAEYEQYF. V is TRBV18 and J is TRBJ2-7; TRBD2 aligns across 7 bases. The germline V gene encodes CDR1 KGHSH and CDR2 LQKENI. The CDR3 has 14 residues. The trim removed 5 bases at V and 4 bases at J, leaving 8 bases unmatched.

This clonotype was recorded many times. The chain employs TRBV20-1 and TRBJ2-3; a possible D gene is TRBD2 (6 bases). CDR3 length: 15 residues. V lost 6 bases and J lost 0, with 16 bases in between. CDR1 is DFQATT, CDR2 SNEGSKA, per germline (reference sequence). In nucleotides, the CDR3 is TGCAGTGCCGCGGGCGGGATAATTAGCACAGATACGCAGTATTTT. Translated, it gives CSAAGGIISTDTQYF.

V usage is TRBV20-1 and J usage is TRBJ1-4; D remains unclear. V was clipped by 6 bases and J by 7 bases, with 15 bases between them. This CDR3 contains 13 residues. Germline-derived CDR1 and CDR2 are DFQATT and SNEGSKA (reference sequence). CDR3 residues: CSATRRVTEKLFF. CDR3 coding DNA: TGCAGTGCGACTCGGAGGGTTACTGAAAAACTGTTTTTT.

Ten or more counts support this clonotype. V is TRBV7-9 and J is TRBJ1-2, with TRBD1 matching over 11 bases. The ends lost 5 bases at V and 4 bases at J; junction bases unmatched: 6. Looked up from germline, CDR1 is SEHNR and CDR2 is FQNEAQ (reference sequence). The CDR3 sequence is 15 residues long. This CDR3 reads CASSPWDRGTYGYTF. DNA for the CDR3: TGTGCCAGCAGCCCCTGGGACAGGGGGACCTATGGCTACACCTTC.

This clonotype was found many times. The gene calls are TRBV20-1 and TRBJ1-2; 7 bases are a match to TRBD1. The CDR3 totals 12 residues. Per germline, CDR1 DFQATT and CDR2 SNEGSKA (reference sequence). The junction had 7 bases not matched to a gene; V was cut back by 6 bases and J by 6 bases. Here the CDR3 reads CSAGPTGNGYTF. The CDR3 DNA reads TGCAGTGCAGGTCCGACAGGGAATGGCTACACCTTC.

This clonotype was recorded a few times. The chain links TRBV29-1 to TRBJ1-5; D is uncertain. The CDR3 runs to 13 residues. The germline CDR1 and CDR2 sequences are SQVTM and ANQGSEA. Trimming stripped 4 bases from V and 2 bases from J, with 9 bases between. The CDR3 nucleotides are TGCAGCGTTGCCGACGGCCGCAATCAGCCCCAGCATTTT. It translates to CSVADGRNQPQHF.

This clonotype was recorded many times. The V call is TRBV6-4, the J call TRBJ2-3, with 8 bases matching TRBD2. V was clipped by 2 bases and J by 2 bases; unmatched bases: 9. This CDR3 contains 17 residues. Germline V CDR1 and CDR2: MRHNA, SNTAGT. The CDR3 here is CASSDPWAAGATDTQYF. DNA for the CDR3: TGTGCCAGCAGTGACCCCTGGGCAGCGGGAGCCACAGATACGCAGTATTTT.

This clonotype was counted at least ten times. V and J are TRBV19 and TRBJ2-2, with 13 bases lining up with TRBD2. Germline CDR1 is LNHDA and CDR2 is SQIVND (reference sequence). The CDR3 loop spans 19 amino acids. V shed 5 bases, J shed 2 bases, and the junction held 11 bases outside the gene matches. The CDR3 nucleotides read TGTGCCAGTAGTTCCATAGGGACTAGCGGGATGCCTAACACCGGGGAGCTGTTTTTT. It yields the protein CASSSIGTSGMPNTGELFF.

This clonotype was seen ten or more times. The chain carries TRBV2 and TRBJ2-1, with a possible D match to TRBD2 (6 bases). The germline V and J ends were trimmed by 5 bases and 9 bases, with 11 bases remaining between them. Germline lookup yields CDR1 SNHLY and CDR2 FYNNEI. The CDR3 sequence is 12 residues long. The CDR3 sequence: CASSRLGFEQFF. DNA of the CDR3: TGTGCCAGCAGTCGACTAGGTTTTGAGCAGTTCTTC.

This chain's CDR3 is CSVRAGGETQYF. CDR3 coding DNA: TGCAGCGTCAGAGCGGGAGGCGAGACCCAGTACTTC. The rearrangement uses TRBV29-1 and TRBJ2-5, with TRBD2 matching 9 bases. This CDR3 is built from 12 residues. The V segment lost 6 bases and the J segment 5 bases; nucleotides outside the gene matches: 4. Germline V gene lookup returns CDR1 SQVTM and CDR2 ANQGSEA.

This clonotype was counted between two and nine times. The CDR3, as DNA: TGCAGTGCTAACACTCGGACTAGCGGGTCCCTCTCCTACAATGAGCAGTTCTTC. Protein product: CSANTRTSGSLSYNEQFF. The chain links TRBV20-1 to TRBJ2-1, with TRBD2 matching over 11 bases. The CDR3 loop spans 18 amino acids. J was trimmed by 0 bases and V by 4 bases; bases with no gene match: 11. From germline, CDR1 is DFQATT and CDR2 SNEGSKA (reference sequence).